One and the same sample provided the 19 T cell receptor beta chains below, sequenced in a study of neoadjuvant nivolumab and ipilimumab in lung cancer. Some clones are missing from TCRdb's copy, which holds only in-frame ones; the method was immunoSEQ multiplex PCR. This sample has 7,000 to 8,500 clones; around 83% occur once, and the top ten carry 5.5% to 8%. The starting material was tumor tissue, obtained after neoadjuvant nivolumab, alone or with ipilimumab, at or shortly before surgery. The receptors were gathered from an adult with non-small cell lung cancer.

This clone was detected a few times. The V gene is TRBV7-8, the J gene TRBJ2-7, with D hard to call. V dropped 1 base and J dropped 0 bases, with 10 bases sitting between them. Germline V gene data show CDR1 as SGHVS and CDR2 as FQNEAQ. This CDR3 is 15 amino acids long. The CDR3 here is CASSLGQQLSYEQYF. The CDR3 DNA reads TGTGCCAGCAGCTTAGGGCAGCAGCTCTCCTACGAGCAGTACTTC.

The chain links TRBV6-6 to TRBJ1-5; D not certain. Per germline, CDR1 MNHNY and CDR2 SVGAGI (reference sequence). V was clipped by 3 bases and J by 7 bases, with 10 bases between them. This CDR3 is 13 amino acids long. CDR3 sequence (DNA): TGTGCCAGCAGTTATGGGGAAGGGCAGCCCCAGCATTTT. Translation gives CASSYGEGQPQHF.

This rearrangement joins TRBV5-1 to TRBJ2-3, with D tentatively TRBD2 (6 bases). The CDR3 has 15 residues. V was pared by 5 bases and J by 7 bases, with 20 bases between. CDR1 is SGHRS, CDR2 YFSETQ, per germline. The CDR3 DNA follows: TGCGCCAGCAGGATAGGGACTGCGAATCAAAATACGCAGTATTTT. Translated: CASRIGTANQNTQYF. Variable domain in full (rest from reference TRBV5-1 and TRBJ2-3): KAGVTQTPRYLIKTRGQQVTLSCSPISGHRSVSWYQQTPGQGLQFLFEYFSETQRNKGNFPGRFSGRQFSNSRSEMNVSTLELGDSALYLCASRIGTANQNTQYFGPGTRLTVL.

This clone was seen more than once but under ten times. The chain recombines TRBV2 with TRBJ2-7, with TRBD2 as a possible D gene (6 bases). With 7 bases removed from V and 4 bases from J, the gap between germline ends came to 14 bases. Germline V CDR1 and CDR2: SNHLY, FYNNEI. The CDR3 loop spans 13 amino acids. The CDR3 sequence: CASMVSGVYEQYF. In DNA, the CDR3 is TGTGCCAGCATGGTTAGCGGAGTTTACGAGCAGTACTTC.

The V call is TRBV5-6, the J call TRBJ1-5; TRBD1 might be the D (6 bases). This CDR3 is 16 amino acids long. Per germline, CDR1 SGHDT and CDR2 YYEEEE. V was pared by 3 bases and J by 6 bases, with 19 bases between. CDR3 DNA sequence: TGTGCCAGCAGCTCCTTGGGGGCAGGGGAAAGTCAGCCCCAGCATTTT. Residues: CASSSLGAGESQPQHF.

The chain joins TRBV9 to TRBJ2-7; no clear D. The germline V gene encodes CDR1 SGDLS and CDR2 YYNGEE. This CDR3 spans 14 amino acids. The V end was cut by 0 bases, the J end by 0 bases, with 7 bases between. The CDR3 region is CASSVVPSSYEQYF. CDR3 sequence (DNA): TGTGCCAGCAGCGTAGTTCCGAGCTCCTACGAGCAGTACTTC.

CDR3 amino acids: CASSLKFRKGGRPYNEQFF. The CDR3, as DNA: TGTGCCAGCAGCTTGAAGTTCCGGAAGGGGGGCCGTCCTTACAATGAGCAGTTCTTC. The rearrangement joins TRBV5-6 to TRBJ2-1; D may be TRBD1 or TRBD2 (6 bases each). Per the germline V gene, CDR1 is SGHDT and CDR2 is YYEEEE. The CDR3 totals 19 residues. Trimming removed 1 base from V and 4 bases from J, with 24 bases in between.

This clone appeared a single time. The chain combines TRBV5-1 with TRBJ2-7; TRBD2 is a possible D gene (5 bases). CDR1 and CDR2 from the germline V gene are SGHRS and YFSETQ. V lost 3 bases to trimming and J lost 3 bases, with 19 bases between them. This CDR3 contains 16 residues. The CDR3 DNA is TGCGCCAGCAGCTCACCCGAGGGTGGACGATTCTACGAGCAGTACTTC. Translating it yields CASSSPEGGRFYEQYF.

This clone appeared once. The chain couples TRBV15 to TRBJ1-6; no definite D call. V lost 5 bases and J 7 bases, leaving 15 bases between the germline ends. The length of the CDR3 is 15 residues. CDR1 is LNHNV and CDR2 is YYDKDF in the germline V gene (reference sequence). The CDR3 region has the DNA TGTGCCACCAGCTCATTTGGAGGCCCCAATTCACCCCTCCACTTT. This codes for CATSSFGGPNSPLHF.

V and J are TRBV6-1 and TRBJ1-6; 10 bases map to TRBD1. Germline-derived CDR1 and CDR2 are MNHNS and SASEGT. With 2 bases clipped from V and 8 bases from J, the junction kept 6 bases outside the gene matches. The CDR3 has 16 amino acids. DNA for the CDR3: TGTGCCAGCAGTGAATCCTATGACAGGGGGCATTCACCCCTCCACTTT. It encodes CASSESYDRGHSPLHF.

The gene calls are TRBV14 and TRBJ1-1; D is unresolved. The CDR3 totals 13 residues. CDR1 and CDR2 from the germline V gene are SGHDN and FVKESK. Trimming pared 6 bases from V and 8 bases from J, leaving 16 bases between. CDR3 sequence reads: CASSTNWALEAFF. For the CDR3, the DNA is TGTGCCAGCAGTACGAATTGGGCCCTCGAAGCTTTCTTT. Full variable domain (missing parts from reference TRBV14 and TRBJ1-1): EAGVTQFPSHSVIEKGQTVTLRCDPISGHDNLYWYRRVMGKEIKFLLHFVKESKQDESGMPNNRFLAERTGGTYSTLKVQPAELEDSGVYFCASSTNWALEAFFGQGTRLTVV.

The rearrangement links TRBV29-1 to TRBJ1-2, with 10 bases aligning to TRBD1. Trimming cost V 4 bases and J 5 bases; bases outside gene matches: 7. The CDR3 totals 14 residues. CDR1 is SQVTM, CDR2 ANQGSEA, per germline. This CDR3 reads CSVGAGQGHYGYTF. CDR3 nucleotide sequence: TGCAGCGTTGGGGCGGGACAGGGGCATTATGGCTACACCTTC.

The V call is TRBV6-5, the J call TRBJ1-6, with D unclear. CDR3 length equals 15 residues. V was cut by 5 bases and J by 7 bases, with 15 bases left in between. Germline CDR1 is MNHEY and CDR2 is SVGAGI. The chain's CDR3 is CASSPETFSNSPLHF. In DNA, the CDR3 is TGTGCCAGCAGTCCAGAGACTTTCTCCAATTCACCCCTCCACTTT.

The chain recombines TRBV29-1 with TRBJ1-1; D unclear. V was trimmed by 4 bases and J by 4 bases, leaving 7 bases between them. The germline gives CDR1 SQVTM, CDR2 ANQGSEA. The CDR3 extends over 11 amino acids. CDR3 bases: TGCAGCGTTGGTCTGAGCACTGAAGCTTTCTTT. Residues: CSVGLSTEAFF.

This clone was found a few times. This chain links TRBV5-1 with TRBJ2-7, with D possibly TRBD1 on 6 matching bases. Germline-derived CDR1 and CDR2 are SGHRS and YFSETQ. V dropped 1 base and J dropped 2 bases, with 13 bases sitting between them. The CDR3 length is 15 residues. CDR3 DNA sequence: TGCGCCAGCAGCTTGAATACAGGGTCTGCCTACGAGCAGTACTTC. Amino acid sequence: CASSLNTGSAYEQYF. Using reference TRBV5-1 and TRBJ2-7 for the parts outside the CDR3, the full variable domain is KAGVTQTPRYLIKTRGQQVTLSCSPISGHRSVSWYQQTPGQGLQFLFEYFSETQRNKGNFPGRFSGRQFSNSRSEMNVSTLELGDSALYLCASSLNTGSAYEQYFGPGTRLTVT.

J is TRBJ2-1 and V is TRBV18, with a tentative D call TRBD1 (6 bases). The V gene lost 5 bases and the J gene lost 2 bases, with 7 bases spanning the gap. The CDR3 extends over 13 amino acids. Germline loops: CDR1 KGHSH, CDR2 LQKENI. CDR3 protein: CASSAGAYNEQFF. CDR3 nucleotide sequence: TGTGCCAGCTCAGCAGGGGCCTACAATGAGCAGTTCTTC.

The V gene is TRBV5-1, the J gene TRBJ1-2; no reliable D call. CDR1 SGHRS and CDR2 YFSETQ come from the germline V gene. The ends were cut back, 4 bases at V and 2 bases at J, with 15 bases in the middle. This CDR3 is built from 15 residues. In DNA, the CDR3 is TGCGCCAGCAGCCGGGAGGCAGGTCCCAACTATGGCTACACCTTC. Translation: CASSREAGPNYGYTF.

The rearrangement joins TRBV11-2 to TRBJ2-7; D is undetermined. V gave up 7 bases and J gave up 6 bases, with 13 bases separating them. Germline lookup yields CDR1 SGHAT and CDR2 FQNNGV. The CDR3 totals 12 residues. This CDR3 is CASTVNRGEQYF. Here the CDR3 DNA reads TGTGCCAGCACCGTTAACAGAGGCGAGCAGTACTTC.

The chain carries TRBV7-9 and TRBJ1-1, with TRBD1 as a possible D gene (6 bases). Trimming took 5 bases from V and 3 from J, leaving 10 bases between them. The CDR3 loop spans 13 amino acids. Germline values: CDR1 SEHNR, CDR2 FQNEAQ (reference sequence). The CDR3 coding sequence is TGTGCCAGCAGCGTTACAGGGTACACTGAAGCTTTCTTT. Its protein is CASSVTGYTEAFF.